Shown below are 8 T cell receptor beta chains from a single sample sequenced in a study of T-cell memory formation after mild COVID-19. MiXCR, applied by TCRdb to the 5' RACE reads, yields one record per CDR3 protein. The profile covers 200,000 to 250,000 distinct CDR3 sequences, with about 17% appearing a single time and around 3.4% taken by the ten largest. Sequenced material: PBMCs or a T cell subset sorted from them (not recorded which). Receptors originate from a man aged 18 to 30 who had mild COVID-19 (a few samples of this study predate the infection). Cell type and time point are not known.

The table lists this clonotype with a few counts. The chain employs TRBV5-1 and TRBJ2-3; 7 positions agree with TRBD1. Germline values: CDR1 SGHRS, CDR2 YFSETQ. V gave up 2 bases and J gave up 6 bases; unmatched junction bases: 9. The length of the CDR3 is 15 residues. The CDR3 region has the DNA TGCGCCAGCAGCTTAACCGGGACAGCGTTTGATACGCAGTATTTT. Encoded protein: CASSLTGTAFDTQYF.

This clonotype was counted ten times or more. The gene calls are TRBV15 and TRBJ2-5, with 7 positions matching TRBD2. Trimming took 0 bases from V and 4 from J; bases not matched to a gene: 8. The CDR3 spans 16 residues. The germline V gene encodes CDR1 LNHNV and CDR2 YYDKDF (reference sequence). In nucleotides, the CDR3 is TGTGCCACCAGCAGAGATAGGCAGCGGGGACTAGAGACCCAGTACTTC. Translated, it gives CATSRDRQRGLETQYF.

This clonotype was seen a handful of times. A clone one base away is much larger, so this may be a read error. The gene calls are TRBV5-4 and TRBJ1-6, with a possible D match to TRBD1 (5 bases). CDR3 length: 12 amino acids. Trimming took 3 bases from V and 7 from J, leaving 5 bases between them. Germline V CDR1 and CDR2: SGHNT, YYREEE (reference sequence). The CDR3 region has the DNA TGTGCCAGCAGCTGGGACAATTCACCCCTCCACTTT. Translated: CASSWDNSPLHF.

V is TRBV15 and J is TRBJ2-5, with D unresolved. V lost 0 bases to trimming and J lost 4 bases, with 6 bases between them. The V gene's germline CDR1 is LNHNV and CDR2 YYDKDF (reference sequence). The CDR3 runs 13 residues. The CDR3 DNA reads TGTGCCACCAGCAGAGATCCTGCAGAGACCCAGTACTTC. This sequence encodes CATSRDPAETQYF.

This chain links TRBV15 with TRBJ1-6; D remains unclear. The CDR3 extends over 16 amino acids. The ends were cut back, 1 base at V and 1 base at J, with 8 bases in the middle. Germline CDR1 LNHNV, CDR2 YYDKDF (reference sequence). The CDR3 reads CATSRVYGSYNSPLHF. CDR3 DNA sequence: TGTGCCACCAGCAGAGTCTACGGTTCCTATAATTCACCCCTCCACTTT.

The sample holds a few counts of this clonotype. V and J are TRBV7-2 and TRBJ2-1, with D maybe TRBD2 (5 bases). V was shortened by 4 bases and J by 4 bases, with 11 bases between the two germline ends. Germline V gives CDR1 SGHTA, CDR2 FQGNSA. The CDR3 spans 14 residues. The CDR3 DNA reads as TGTGCCAGCAGCTCGTGGCTAGCTTACAATGAGCAGTTCTTC. This gives the protein CASSSWLAYNEQFF.

A few counts support this clonotype. The chain has TRBV11-1 and TRBJ1-2, with 11 bases matching TRBD1. Germline lookup yields CDR1 SGHAT and CDR2 FQDESV (reference sequence). V shed 6 bases, J shed 4 bases, and the junction held 13 bases outside the gene matches. This CDR3 is 17 amino acids long. The CDR3 DNA reads TGTGCCAGCAGTTATACTGCGGACAGGGGGCTCGCCTATGGCTACACCTTC. Translated, it gives CASSYTADRGLAYGYTF.

The J gene is TRBJ1-3, the V gene TRBV20-1; D is uncertain. The CDR3 contains 16 residues. With 6 bases removed from V and 0 bases from J, the gap between germline ends came to 18 bases. CDR1 is DFQATT and CDR2 is SNEGSKA in the germline V gene (reference sequence). The CDR3 loop is CSAHHSTGSSGNTIYF. The DNA for the CDR3 is TGCAGTGCCCATCACTCGACGGGGTCCTCTGGAAACACCATATATTTT.